The clone carrying this TCR beta chain was seen a few times. Three rounds of nested PCR, following a modified ARM-PCR protocol, produced the TCRbeta library. TCRdb processed the multiplex PCR reads anew with MiXCR; each CDR3 protein has one entry. This sample has some 200,000 distinct CDR3 sequences, with approximately 74% found just once. V shed 2 bases and J shed 3 bases, with 11 bases lying between them. Germline V lookup: CDR1 GTSNPN, CDR2 SVGIG (reference sequence). The CDR3 runs 14 residues. The source of the sample is a study of tumor and adjacent non-tumor tissue in lung cancer. The template was RNA from unsorted bulk tissue.

This receptor was obtained from a man aged 55 to 70 with non-small cell lung cancer. This sequence joins TRBV30 and TRBJ2-1; D may be TRBD2 (5 bases). Sequenced: lung tumor tissue. CDR3 DNA: TGTGCCTGGAGTCTAGGGAGTGGCTACAATGAGCAGTTCTTC. This sequence encodes CAWSLGSGYNEQFF. Full variable domain (rest looked up from reference TRBV30 and TRBJ2-1): SQTIHQWPATLVQPVGSPLSLECTVEGTSNPNLYWYRQAAGRGLQLLFYSVGIGQISSEVPQNLSASRPQDRQFILSSKKLLLSDSGFYLCAWSLGSGYNEQFFGPGTRLTVL.